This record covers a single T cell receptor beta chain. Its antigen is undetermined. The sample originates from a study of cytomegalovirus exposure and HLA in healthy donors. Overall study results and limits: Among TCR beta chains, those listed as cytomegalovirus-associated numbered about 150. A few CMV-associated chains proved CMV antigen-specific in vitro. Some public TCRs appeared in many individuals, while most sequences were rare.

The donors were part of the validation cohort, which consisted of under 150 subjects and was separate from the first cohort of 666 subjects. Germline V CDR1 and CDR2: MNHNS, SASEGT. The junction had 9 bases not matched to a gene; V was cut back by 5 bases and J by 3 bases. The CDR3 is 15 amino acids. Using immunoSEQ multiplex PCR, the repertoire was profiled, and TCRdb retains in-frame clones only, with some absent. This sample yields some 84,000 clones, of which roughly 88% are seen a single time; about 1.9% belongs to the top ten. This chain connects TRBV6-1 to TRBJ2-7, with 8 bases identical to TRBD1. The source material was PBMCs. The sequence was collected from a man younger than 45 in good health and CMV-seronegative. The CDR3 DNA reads TGTGCCAGCAGTCTTGGGACAGGCGACCACTACGAGCAGTACTTC. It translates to CASSLGTGDHYEQYF.